This T cell receptor beta chain emerged from a study of yellow fever vaccine responses in identical twins. General study findings and limits: As reported, the vaccine T cell response of twins seemed partly convergent and partly personalized.

Concerning this clonotype itself: Its antigen is currently unknown.

This CDR3 has 16 amino acids. Germline-derived CDR1 and CDR2 are LNHDA and SQIVND (reference sequence). V was clipped by 3 bases and J by 0 bases, with 11 bases between them. A single record per CDR3 protein comes from TCRdb applying MiXCR to the RT-PCR reads. The sample gives about 23,000 distinct CDR3 sequences, more than 60% of which show up once; about 5% is in the top ten. The starting material was T cells from blood (PBMCs), unsorted or a sorted subset (not recorded which), obtained before or after yellow fever vaccination (not recorded which). The chain couples TRBV19 to TRBJ2-2, with D possibly TRBD2 on 6 matching bases. This sequence was found in a young woman who received the yellow fever vaccine. CDR3 nucleotides: TGTGCCAGTAGTATCTTGGCGGGGCCGAACACCGGGGAGCTGTTTTTT. It specifies CASSILAGPNTGELFF. The whole variable domain, remainder taken from reference TRBV19 and TRBJ2-2, is DGGITQSPKYLFRKEGQNVTLSCEQNLNHDAMYWYRQDPGQGLRLIYYSQIVNDFQKGDIAEGYSVSREKKESFPLTVTSAQKNPTAFYLCASSILAGPNTGELFFGEGSRLTVL.